The present T cell receptor (beta chain) was sequenced within a study of cytomegalovirus exposure and HLA in healthy donors. Study overall: Among the roughly 370 genotyped donors, 81% were placed in the Caucasian-associated ancestry cluster.

Concerning this clone itself: Its antigen is not known.

General study findings and limits: The productive fraction for most TCR beta V segments was about 87% or about 30% in an earlier analysis. The authors later linked a missense DCLRE1C variant to TCR beta V- and J-gene trimming. Reports showed the classifier diagnosing cytomegalovirus status with high specificity and sensitivity.

PCR primers comprised 60 Vbeta and 13 Jbeta primers. Repertoires were generated with immunoSEQ multiplex PCR, while TCRdb's copy carries only in-frame clones and drops some. The sample totals approximately 200,000 clones. Material: PBMCs. This receptor was taken from a boy younger than 18 in good health and CMV-seronegative.

CDR3 residues: CASSESTGSNEKLFF. The CDR3 DNA reads as TGTGCCAGCAGTGAATCGACAGGGTCTAATGAAAAACTGTTTTTT. The chain joins TRBV25-1 to TRBJ1-4; 7 nucleotides match TRBD1. In germline, CDR1 is MGHDK, CDR2 SYGVNS. This CDR3 comprises 15 residues. J lost 3 bases, V lost 1 base, and 2 bases had no gene match.